This TCR beta chain was sequenced in a study of identical twins (dated by TCRdb to the mid-2010s). Describing the broader study: To test whether fetal clonotypes persist, the study used deep sequencing on TCR alpha and beta repertoires from monozygotic twins, unrelated adults of various ages, and cord blood. To rule out contamination, replicate twin experiments were performed at different times with different library preparation protocols. Results and caveats for the whole study, not just this receptor: Recombination models systematically underestimated out-of-frame TCR alpha sharing in monozygotic twins but agreed with sharing between unrelated individuals. Invariant T cells such as MAIT and iNKT could partly confound zero-insertion analyses, although diverse VJ usage argued against such confounding for most clonotypes. Out-of-frame TCR alpha sequences shared between twins showed an excess of low generation-probability sequences compared with coincidental sharing between unrelated individuals. Fewer insertions were carried by abundant cord blood beta clonotypes; a weaker similar trend was observed in young adult naive repertoires, while no such trend was observed in memory repertoires. Excess twin sharing in beta out-of-frame sequences was weaker because fewer shared sequences lowered the signal-to-noise ratio. Because the same donors could not be followed over many years, the conclusions depended on cross-sectional statistical analysis.

Library generation was performed with 5' RACE. The instrument was an Illumina HiSeq 2000. Template switching added a universal primer binding site, and the final cDNA carried a unique molecular identifier that allowed TCR cDNA molecules to be counted accurately. Specific primers in the conserved constant-segment region were used to synthesize first-strand cDNA for TCR alpha and beta chains. To control for contamination, every cDNA library was double barcoded, receiving both a SMART-Mk sample barcode and Illumina barcodes. TruSeq adapter sequences and Illumina sample barcodes were added in two successive PCR steps. The TCR alpha and beta cDNA libraries were sequenced on the Illumina HiSeq platform using custom primers. The authors' analysis ran thus. MiGEC processed the raw reads to extract unique molecular identifiers, while MiXCR was used to determine the CDR3 positions. For each individual, recombination models were inferred using an EM algorithm with the repgenHMM and IGoR tools. The tcR package in R was used for shared clonotype analysis, with sharing normalized by the product of cloneset sizes. To study raw recombination free of thymic and clonal selection effects, out-of-frame nonproductive sequences were analyzed. TCRdb redid the processing of the public reads, applying fastp at Q25 and MiXCR, and retained in-frame beta chains. All rows with the same CDR3 protein become a single entry with the most common DNA and genes. These V and J calls derive from TCRdb rather than the authors' analysis. In all, the sample holds 420,000 or so distinct CDR3 sequences, and approximately 17% of those were seen once. Roughly an eighth of the sample is in the top ten clones.

Clipping removes 1 base from V and 3 bases from J, with 2 as the unmatched junction base count. From a lookup of the germline V gene, CDR1 and CDR2 are LGHNA and YNFKEQ. The CDR3 numbers 14 residues from cysteine through phenylalanine. Only CDR3 DNA is held: 42 bases, read in frame from base 1. This clonotype was found a few times. Its antigen has not been determined. The sample holds no much larger clone one base away, and base qualities are not on file. All donors were healthy Caucasians. The researchers also sequenced three unrelated adults who were not twins: a male aged 18 to 29, a male aged 50 to 60, and a female aged 50 to 60. Miltenyi CD45RO+ enrichment and human naive T-cell isolation kits were used to isolate memory (CD45RO+) and naive T cells from PBMC.

The chain is encoded by TRBV4-2 joined to TRBJ2-7, and TRBD1 matches 8 of the central bases. The material sequenced was naive T cells sorted from blood. In light of the paper, this sample's cell subset or site label describes: cells isolated with a human naive T-cell isolation kit. The sequence derives from a man aged 45-60 years in good health. The CDR3 here reads CASSQAGQGYEQYF. The base sequence is TGTGCCAGCAGCCAAGCAGGACAGGGCTACGAGCAGTACTTC.